Each of the 28 T cell receptor beta chains below was sequenced from the same sample in a study of blood T cell repertoires in COVID-19. Sequenced by immunoSEQ multiplex PCR; TCRdb stores in-frame clones only, minus some. Of about 120,000 clones listed, 70% to 85% were seen once; the top ten hold about 4.2%. Material for sequencing was peripheral blood. The receptor source for this set is a woman between 65 and 79 years old with acute or convalescent COVID-19.

This sequence joins TRBV19 and TRBJ1-5; TRBD1 agrees at 7 bases. Germline assignment: CDR1 LNHDA and CDR2 SQIVND (reference sequence). This CDR3 contains 15 residues. J was trimmed by 0 bases and V by 7 bases; bases with no gene match: 6. The CDR3 reads CASTATGDSNQPQHF. In DNA form, the CDR3 reads TGTGCCAGTACTGCTACAGGGGATAGCAATCAGCCCCAGCATTTT. The full variable domain, its missing parts supplied by reference TRBV19 and TRBJ1-5, is DGGITQSPKYLFRKEGQNVTLSCEQNLNHDAMYWYRQDPGQGLRLIYYSQIVNDFQKGDIAEGYSVSREKKESFPLTVTSAQKNPTAFYLCASTATGDSNQPQHFGDGTRLSIL.

This chain uses TRBV23-1 with TRBJ2-7, with unresolved D. TRBV23-1 is designated an ORF whose function remains uncertain. Trimming cost V 3 bases and J 4 bases, with 13 bases left between them. CDR3 length equals 14 residues. CDR3 sequence reads: CASSHRKELYEQYV. In DNA, the CDR3 is TGCGCCAGCAGTCATCGTAAGGAGTTATACGAGCAGTACGTC.

Only a few counts were recorded for this clone. J is TRBJ1-3 and V is TRBV9, with D possibly matching TRBD1 (5 bases). The CDR3 has 15 amino acids. Germline V gene sequence: CDR1 SGDLS, CDR2 YYNGEE. Trimming stripped 0 bases from V and 4 bases from J, with 11 bases between. The CDR3 nucleotides are TGTGCCAGCAGCGTAGTTCAGGGATCCGGAAACACCATATATTTT. Protein sequence: CASSVVQGSGNTIYF.

This chain's CDR3 is CASSLGLGPGDEQYV. CDR3 in DNA: TGTGCCAGCAGCTTAGGGTTAGGCCCCGGAGACGAGCAGTACGTC. The chain employs TRBV11-2 and TRBJ2-7, with unresolved D. Germline CDR1 reads SGHAT; CDR2 reads FQNNGV. Trimming removed 1 base from V and 5 bases from J, with 15 bases in between. This CDR3 comprises 15 residues.

The rearrangement links TRBV10-3 to TRBJ1-1; 7 bases map to TRBD1. The CDR3 extends over 16 amino acids. The junction had 7 bases not matched to a gene; V was cut back by 2 bases and J by 1 base. Germline CDR1 is ENHRY and CDR2 is SYGVKD. The CDR3 coding sequence is TGTGCCATCAGTGAGGGTTGGGGACAGAAGAACACTGAAGCTTTCTTT. Translation gives CAISEGWGQKNTEAFF.

The chain links TRBV7-3 to TRBJ1-1; possibly TRBD1 for D (5 bases). V lost 4 bases and J 4 bases, leaving 10 bases between the germline ends. Germline V gene lookup returns CDR1 SGHTA and CDR2 FQGTGA. The CDR3 consists of 13 residues. The CDR3 here is CASSYGGTTEAFF. The CDR3, as DNA: TGTGCCAGCAGCTACGGGGGAACCACTGAAGCTTTCTTT.

CDR3 loop: CASRPTNKGEGGELFF. The CDR3 DNA reads as TGTGCCAGCAGACCAACTAACAAAGGAGAGGGCGGGGAGCTGTTTTTT. The V call is TRBV7-9, the J call TRBJ2-2; possible D gene TRBD2, 5 bases. This CDR3 spans 16 amino acids. Between the trimmed V and J ends, which lost 6 bases and 7 bases, there was a span of 21 bases. Germline V gene data show CDR1 as SEHNR and CDR2 as FQNEAQ (reference sequence).

The chain links TRBV7-9 to TRBJ2-3; no clear D. CDR1 is SEHNR and CDR2 is FQNEAQ in the germline V gene (reference sequence). The V end lost 3 bases, the J end lost 0 bases, and 16 bases lay between the germline ends. CDR3 length equals 17 residues. The CDR3: CASSFSSKLSSTDTQYF. Here the CDR3 DNA reads TGTGCCAGCAGCTTCTCTTCCAAGCTATCTAGCACAGATACGCAGTATTTT.

V and J are TRBV30 and TRBJ1-2, with D tentatively TRBD1 (6 bases). The V and J ends lost 4 bases and 3 bases respectively, with 12 bases between them. Looked up from germline, CDR1 is GTSNPN and CDR2 is SVGIG (reference sequence). The CDR3 spans 13 residues. The CDR3 here is CAWTLTGDYGYTF. The CDR3 region has the DNA TGTGCCTGGACCCTGACAGGAGACTATGGCTACACCTTC. Based on the CDR3 plus reference TRBV30 and TRBJ1-2, the full variable domain is SQTIHQWPATLVQPVGSPLSLECTVEGTSNPNLYWYRQAAGRGLQLLFYSVGIGQISSEVPQNLSASRPQDRQFILSSKKLLLSDSGFYLCAWTLTGDYGYTFGSGTRLTVV.

The rearrangement uses TRBV5-6 and TRBJ2-3; D is possibly TRBD2 (5 bases). The CDR3 has 17 amino acids. CDR1 and CDR2 from the germline V gene are SGHDT and YYEEEE. Trimming shortened V by 4 bases and J by 0 bases, and 18 bases separated the two germline ends. CDR3 coding DNA: TGTGCCAGCAGCACGGAGCTAGAAAGGACTAGCACAGATACGCAGTATTTT. It codes for CASSTELERTSTDTQYF.

The CDR3 coding sequence is TGTGCCAGCAGCGTGCTACAGGGAAACGCTGGAAACACCATATATTTT. This codes for CASSVLQGNAGNTIYF. This chain connects TRBV5-6 to TRBJ1-3; a weak D match, TRBD1 (6 bases). The CDR3 is made up of 16 amino acids. V lost 4 bases and J lost 2, with 16 bases in between. Germline loops: CDR1 SGHDT, CDR2 YYEEEE.

The rearrangement joins TRBV2 to TRBJ2-7, with D maybe TRBD1 (5 bases). V lost 4 bases to trimming and J lost 6 bases, with 13 bases between them. Germline V gene sequence: CDR1 SNHLY, CDR2 FYNNEI. The CDR3 spans 13 residues. DNA of the CDR3: TGTGCCAGCAGTGTTCTGGACACCCGCGAGCAGTACGTC. This encodes CASSVLDTREQYV.

The chain combines TRBV6-5 with TRBJ2-4; a weak D match, TRBD1 (6 bases). Germline loops: CDR1 MNHEY, CDR2 SVGAGI. Trimming shortened V by 5 bases and J by 0 bases, and 11 bases separated the two germline ends. This CDR3 comprises 15 residues. CDR3 nucleotides: TGTGCCAGCAGTCCTACAGGGCTAGCCAAAAACATTCAGTACTTC. It specifies CASSPTGLAKNIQYF.

CDR3 DNA sequence: TGTGCCAGCAGTTTCAACCCCAGGGGGCCAAACTATGGCTACACCTTC. Its protein is CASSFNPRGPNYGYTF. V gene TRBV27 combines with J gene TRBJ1-2; TRBD1 matches at 8 bases. Germline V CDR1 and CDR2: MNHEY, SMNVEV (reference sequence). Unmatched junction bases numbered 8, after V lost 3 bases and J lost 2 bases. The CDR3 is made up of 16 amino acids.

In its sample, this clone was seen a few times. The chain couples TRBV6-4 to TRBJ2-3; 11 bases match TRBD2. The length of the CDR3 is 16 residues. With V trimmed by 3 bases and J by 2 bases, 4 bases remained unmatched. Germline V gene lookup returns CDR1 MRHNA and CDR2 SNTAGT. The CDR3 protein is CASSDNSGGDTDTQYF. CDR3 DNA sequence: TGTGCCAGCAGTGATAATAGCGGGGGGGACACAGATACGCAGTATTTT.

The chain carries TRBV10-3 and TRBJ2-3; 10 nucleotides align to TRBD2. Losses at the gene ends were 6 bases for V and 2 bases for J; bases not matched to a gene: 8. Looked up from germline, CDR1 is ENHRY and CDR2 is SYGVKD. The CDR3 has 16 amino acids. CDR3 sequence (DNA): TGTGCCATCAGGGACTTAGCGGGGGGTCCCACAGATACGCAGTATTTT. Its protein is CAIRDLAGGPTDTQYF.

The genes are TRBV18 and TRBJ1-1; a weak D match, TRBD1 (5 bases). The CDR3 contains 12 residues. Trimming shortened V by 6 bases and J by 1 base, and 6 bases separated the two germline ends. Germline lookup yields CDR1 KGHSH and CDR2 LQKENI. CDR3 nucleotide sequence: TGTGCCAGCTCCACAGGGAACACTGAAGCTTTCTTT. This gives the protein CASSTGNTEAFF.

The V gene is TRBV29-1, the J gene TRBJ1-2, with a tentative D call TRBD1 (6 bases). Germline V lookup: CDR1 SQVTM, CDR2 ANQGSEA. Trimming took off 4 bases at V and 2 bases at J, with 8 bases between the two ends. This CDR3 region has 12 residues. The CDR3 DNA is TGCAGCGTTGTTACAGGGAACTATGGCTACACCTTC. Translating it yields CSVVTGNYGYTF.

CDR3 region: CASSSNLATTSGPTDTQYF. CDR3 bases: TGTGCCAGCAGCTCAAATTTGGCCACCACTAGCGGACCCACAGATACGCAGTATTTT. The chain is built from TRBV7-9 and TRBJ2-3, with 8 bases identical to TRBD2. The junction had 17 bases not matched to a gene; V was cut back by 4 bases and J by 2 bases. CDR1 and CDR2 from the germline V gene are SEHNR and FQNEAQ (reference sequence). The CDR3 runs 19 residues.

This clone was counted between two and nine times. The chain uses TRBV4-1 and TRBJ2-1, with D uncertain. CDR1 and CDR2 (germline): MGHRA, YSYEKL. The CDR3 sequence is 15 residues long. Trimming cost V 4 bases and J 7 bases, with 17 bases left between them. CDR3 residues: CASSRPGPTLNEQFF. DNA of the CDR3: TGCGCCAGCAGCCGCCCAGGTCCTACACTGAATGAGCAGTTCTTC.

The chain recombines TRBV3-1 (or the pseudogene TRBV3-2) with TRBJ2-2; 7 bases map to TRBD2. J lost 5 bases, V lost 1 base, and 13 bases had no gene match. The CDR3 extends over 18 amino acids. The germline V gene has CDR1 LGHDT and CDR2 YNNKEL (reference sequence). CDR3 residues: CASSQGSGGGGRTGELFF. The CDR3 DNA is TGTGCCAGCAGCCAAGGTTCGGGAGGTGGGGGGAGGACCGGGGAGCTGTTTTTT.

This clone was seen a single time. V and J are TRBV7-2 and TRBJ1-2; the D is unclear. This CDR3 region has 13 residues. The V gene's germline CDR1 is SGHTA and CDR2 FQGNSA. Trimming removed 1 base at V and 7 bases at J, with 10 bases between. This chain's CDR3 is CASSLDTVGGYTF. CDR3 nucleotide sequence: TGTGCCAGCAGCTTAGATACAGTAGGTGGCTACACCTTC.

The chain combines TRBV11-3 with TRBJ1-5; no clear D gene. CDR1 and CDR2 (germline): SGHNT, YENEEA. Trimming removed 3 bases at V and 0 bases at J, with 3 bases between. The CDR3 is 13 amino acids. CDR3 coding DNA: TGTGCCAGCAGCTTTAGTAGCAATCAGCCCCAGCATTTT. It specifies CASSFSSNQPQHF.

About this clone itself: The junction does not match germline at one end; this may be a read error. The chain recombines TRBV7-2 with TRBJ2-3, with 11 bases that match TRBD2. This CDR3 is 13 amino acids long. Germline loops: CDR1 SGHTA, CDR2 FQGNSA. The chain's CDR3 is CASSSTLAGGPSF. The CDR3 DNA reads as TGTGCCAGCAGCTCAACTCTAGCGGGGGGCCCGTCGTTT.

This clone has only one observation. The rearrangement joins TRBV7-2 to TRBJ2-1; D remains unclear. Trimming left V 5 bases short and J 5 bases short, with 7 bases between. The CDR3 is 12 amino acids. The germline V gene has CDR1 SGHTA and CDR2 FQGNSA. The CDR3 region is CASSLPDNEQFF. CDR3 sequence (DNA): TGTGCCAGCAGCCTCCCAGACAATGAGCAGTTCTTC. The full variable domain, with the rest looked up from reference TRBV7-2 and TRBJ2-1, is GAGVSQSPSNKVTEKGKDVELRCDPISGHTALYWYRQSLGQGLEFLIYFQGNSAPDKSGLPSDRFSAERTGGSVSTLTIQRTQQEDSAVYLCASSLPDNEQFFGPGTRLTVL.

V and J are TRBV7-2 and TRBJ1-2; 8 bases line up with TRBD1. With 1 base clipped from V and 8 bases from J, the junction kept 9 bases outside the gene matches. CDR1 is SGHTA, CDR2 FQGNSA, per germline. CDR3 size: 15 residues. CDR3 DNA sequence: TGTGCCAGCAGCTTAGAGGCAACAGGGGGGCGAGGCTACACCTTC. Translated: CASSLEATGGRGYTF.

The rearrangement joins TRBV6-2 or TRBV6-3 to TRBJ2-7; TRBD2 agrees at 12 bases. The CDR3 sequence is 19 residues long. The V and J ends lost 2 bases and 3 bases, in that order; junction bases with no gene match: 14. The germline CDR1 and CDR2 sequences are MNHEY and SVGEGT. CDR3 DNA: TGTGCCAGCAGTTACCCGAGGACTAGCGGGGATTCAGGCTTCTACGAGCAGTACTTC. It yields the protein CASSYPRTSGDSGFYEQYF.

The chain employs TRBV30 and TRBJ1-5, with D hard to call. The germline V and J ends were trimmed by 5 bases and 1 base, with 15 bases remaining between them. The CDR3 has 15 residues. Germline V gives CDR1 GTSNPN, CDR2 SVGIG (reference sequence). The CDR3 region has the DNA TGTGCCTGGTGCCCGGGGTCAGCCAGCAATCAGCCCCAGCATTTT. Translating gives CAWCPGSASNQPQHF. The full variable domain, rest sourced from reference TRBV30 and TRBJ1-5, is SQTIHQWPATLVQPVGSPLSLECTVEGTSNPNLYWYRQAAGRGLQLLFYSVGIGQISSEVPQNLSASRPQDRQFILSSKKLLLSDSGFYLCAWCPGSASNQPQHFGDGTRLSIL.